This T cell receptor (beta chain) appears in the sequencing data of a study of early stage breast cancer tumors (dated by TCRdb to about 2017). Concerning the study at large: Of the 15 to 20 invasive breast tumors, about a dozen were found to be estrogen receptor-positive, progesterone receptor-positive and HER2-negative. About 65% of the 12 ER+/PR+/HER2- tumors were invasive ductal carcinomas, while the other four were invasive lobular carcinomas. On average, each sample got approximately 10-fold read coverage. Across all samples, 2.5 million to 3 million templates representing around 1 million unique clonotypes were detected.

The paper as a whole reports these results and caveats: Because the cohort was small, a breakdown by tumor subtype could not be done. Repertoires from blood and normal breast were more alike than repertoires from blood and tumor, and in 14 of 16 patients, comparing each tissue with blood separated tumor from normal. Sequencing bulk genomic DNA from unsorted cells could not capture chain pairing or functional markers like CD4, CD8 and FOXP3. Enriched TCRB sequences shared across patients were found to be mostly commonly generated sequences that were unlikely to play an important role in the tumor microenvironment. Compared with adjacent normal breast tissue, tumors had roughly 2.5-fold higher T cell density and higher clonality.

Each sample was amplified as two independent genomic DNA replicates: roughly 0.5 ug for blood and roughly 1.4 ug for tumor or normal breast. Following the manufacturer's instructions, the ImmunoSeq Intro kit was used to carry out TCRB sequencing on genomic DNA. The multiplex PCR ran for 30 to 35 cycles using proprietary primers and spike-in control sequences for absolute quantification. An 87-bp fragment spanning the CDR3 and flanking V and J genes was sequenced with single-end 150-bp reads. Seven samples, each with two replicates, were multiplexed per lane of an Illumina MiSeq using version 3.0 chemistry. The original methods were these. Raw data were processed with the vendor's proprietary pipeline, and both replicates were merged into a single result per sample. A clonotype was defined as productive rearrangements that share the same V-gene family, CDR3 amino acid sequence and J-gene segment. Clonality was calculated as 1 minus the normalized Shannon entropy (Pielou evenness) of TCRB abundances. T cell density was estimated by dividing total templates by the number of input cells inferred from the DNA input amount. Recon was used with default parameters to estimate total repertoire diversity and clonality. A clonotype counted as tumor-enriched if its abundance in tumor exceeded 0.1% and was at least 32-fold higher than its abundance in normal breast. This immuneACCESS table, as held by TCRdb, lists in-frame sequences with V and J called but not all clones. Of the missing ones, under half trace to an unresolved V gene in checked studies; the others have no known cause. That table is the source of V, J and clone size, and D and trimming were worked out from the DNA. The sample includes about 63,000 clones, with more than 60% observed a single time. Of the sample, less than 4% falls within the top ten clones.

There are 13 amino acids in the CDR3, from cysteine to phenylalanine inclusive. Only the CDR3 portion is preserved as DNA: 39 bases, with reading frame beginning at the first base. V and J are truncated by 4 bases and 6 bases respectively, leaving an intervening sequence of 11 bases. Sequences SGHTA (CDR1) and FQGTGA (CDR2) are obtained from the germline V gene. About this clone: The clone's antigen remains unknown. Base qualities are missing; no much larger clone stands one base away.

The study profiled bulk TCR beta-chain repertoires in matched peripheral blood, tumor and adjacent normal breast tissue taken from around 15 patients with early-stage breast cancer. Before surgery, roughly 4.5-11 mL of whole blood was collected in EDTA tubes and processed within 2 hours. Peripheral blood mononuclear cells were isolated by Ficoll-Paque centrifugation in SepMate-50 tubes. PBMCs were cryopreserved in aliquots of roughly 2 to 4.5 million cells in 90% FBS with roughly 10% DMSO and kept in liquid nitrogen. The Qiagen AllPrep DNA/RNA Mini kit was used for genomic DNA extraction. The sequence links TRBV7-3 to TRBJ2-3, with the identity of the D gene unclear. The origin of this receptor is a young adult with breast cancer. Sequenced material: blood. Here the CDR3 is given as CASSSMRWDTQYF. The bases are TGTGCCAGCAGCTCAATGCGGTGGGATACGCAGTATTTT.